Following are 20 T cell receptor beta chains from one sample sequenced in a study of blood T cell repertoires in COVID-19. Assay: immunoSEQ multiplex PCR; the TCRdb copy retains only in-frame clones and omits some. Here the sample spans 30,000 to 35,000 clones, approximately 86% being singletons. Sequenced: peripheral blood. The source of these receptors is a woman between 65 and 79 years old with active COVID-19.

The genes are TRBV7-7 and TRBJ2-2; perhaps TRBD1 as D (7 bases). Germline V CDR1 and CDR2: SSHAT, FNYEAQ (reference sequence). The CDR3 covers 15 residues. V was clipped by 4 bases and J by 4 bases, with 13 bases between them. For the CDR3, the DNA is TGTGCCAGCAGCTCGTCAGGGGGAGGCACCGGGGAGCTGTTTTTT. Protein product: CASSSSGGGTGELFF.

The chain employs TRBV29-1 and TRBJ1-1, with D uncertain. Germline V gene data show CDR1 as SQVTM and CDR2 as ANQGSEA. The CDR3 is 13 amino acids. Deletions cut 2 bases from V and 2 bases from J, with 9 bases between. CDR3 DNA: TGCAGCGTTGAATTCGGGGTAAACACTGAAGCTTTCTTT. Protein product: CSVEFGVNTEAFF.

The DNA of the CDR3 is TGTGCCAGCAGTTATTTGGAGGAGGGAACCTACGAGCAGTACTTC. Translating it yields CASSYLEEGTYEQYF. The chain links TRBV2 to TRBJ2-7, with D maybe TRBD2 (6 bases). CDR1 is SNHLY and CDR2 is FYNNEI in the germline V gene. The V gene lost 5 bases and the J gene lost 2 bases, with 16 bases spanning the gap. CDR3 length: 15 amino acids.

The J gene is TRBJ2-7, the V gene TRBV7-2; D gene unclear. V was clipped by 5 bases and J by 3 bases, with 5 bases between them. The CDR3 is made up of 11 amino acids. Germline assignment: CDR1 SGHTA and CDR2 FQGNSA. The CDR3 DNA is TGTGCCAGCAGCGAGGACTACGAGCAGTACTTC. It codes for CASSEDYEQYF.

This rearrangement joins TRBV3-1 (or the pseudogene TRBV3-2) to TRBJ2-4, with 7 bases that match TRBD2. Germline loops: CDR1 LGHDT, CDR2 YNNKEL (reference sequence). The CDR3 runs to 16 residues. The V gene end was trimmed by 4 bases and the J gene end by 3 bases; junction bases not matched to a gene: 9. In DNA, the CDR3 is TGTGCCAGCAGCCCGCTCGGCGGGGGTTACAAAAACATTCAGTACTTC. Translating it yields CASSPLGGGYKNIQYF.

The chain combines TRBV7-6 with TRBJ1-1; D is perhaps TRBD1 (5 bases). Germline CDR1 reads SGHVS; CDR2 reads FNYEAQ. The CDR3 consists of 15 residues. Trimming cost V 5 bases and J 0 bases, with 13 bases left between them. For the CDR3, the DNA is TGTGCCAGCAGCATAGTGACAGAAATGAACACTGAAGCTTTCTTT. Amino acid sequence: CASSIVTEMNTEAFF. The full variable domain, rest sourced from reference TRBV7-6 and TRBJ1-1, is GAGVSQSPRYKVTKRGQDVALRCDPISGHVSLYWYRQALGQGPEFLTYFNYEAQQDKSGLPNDRFSAERPEGSISTLTIQRTEQRDSAMYRCASSIVTEMNTEAFFGQGTRLTVV.

The chain is built from TRBV19 and TRBJ1-2; D is undetermined. The V gene's germline CDR1 is LNHDA and CDR2 SQIVND (reference sequence). There are 13 residues in the CDR3. V was cut by 0 bases and J by 5 bases, with 7 bases left in between. The CDR3 DNA follows: TGTGCCAGTAGTATAGATCTTATGTATGGCTACACCTTC. Translating gives CASSIDLMYGYTF.

Turning to this clone: A read error may account for a junction end that differs from germline. The CDR3: CASSPQGPGIIF. CDR3 nucleotide sequence: TGTGCCAGCAGTCCACAGGGCCCCGGAATCATCTTC. The J gene is TRBJ2-1, the V gene TRBV28; a weak D match, TRBD1 (6 bases). CDR3 length equals 12 residues. Germline V gene data show CDR1 as MDHEN and CDR2 as SYDVKM.

The V and J genes are TRBV2 and TRBJ2-5; 7 bases map to TRBD2. CDR3 length: 14 residues. The J segment lost 6 bases and the V segment lost 1 base, leaving 5 bases of the junction unmatched. The germline gives CDR1 SNHLY, CDR2 FYNNEI. Here the CDR3 reads CASSEVREGQTQYF. Written as DNA, the CDR3 is TGTGCCAGCAGTGAAGTCAGGGAGGGACAGACCCAGTACTTC. Drawing the rest from reference TRBV2 and TRBJ2-5, the complete variable domain is EPEVTQTPSHQVTQMGQEVILRCVPISNHLYFYWYRQILGQKVEFLVSFYNNEISEKSEIFDDQFSVERPDGSNFTLKIRSTKLEDSAMYFCASSEVREGQTQYFGPGTRLLVL.

The gene calls are TRBV3-1 (or the pseudogene TRBV3-2) and TRBJ2-7; D gene unclear. Germline CDR1 LGHDT, CDR2 YNNKEL (reference sequence). The length of the CDR3 is 12 residues. The V and J ends lost 0 bases and 5 bases respectively, with 5 bases between them. CDR3 nucleotides: TGTGCCAGCAGCCAAGATCTCCACGAGCAGTACTTC. Translation: CASSQDLHEQYF.

The chain uses TRBV19 and TRBJ2-3; 11 bases align to TRBD2. Trimming took 2 bases from V and 1 from J; bases not matched to a gene: 2. Per germline, CDR1 LNHDA and CDR2 SQIVND (reference sequence). The CDR3 has 16 residues. For the CDR3, the DNA is TGTGCCAGTAGTATATCGACTAGCGGGGGCACAGATACGCAGTATTTT. It translates to CASSISTSGGTDTQYF.

J is TRBJ1-4 and V is TRBV18; no clear D. There are 15 residues in the CDR3. V was cut by 5 bases and J by 8 bases, with 18 bases left in between. Germline CDR1 reads KGHSH; CDR2 reads LQKENI. The CDR3 coding sequence is TGTGCCAGCTCATACGACCCAGAGGGAAGGGAAAAACTGTTTTTT. Protein sequence: CASSYDPEGREKLFF.

There are a few counts of this clone. CDR3 residues: CSVYSSTSSYEQYF. The DNA of the CDR3 is TGCAGCGTGTATTCGAGTACGAGCTCCTACGAGCAGTACTTC. The V and J genes are TRBV29-1 and TRBJ2-7; D unclear. Per the germline V gene, CDR1 is SQVTM and CDR2 is ANQGSEA. The V end was cut by 6 bases, the J end by 0 bases, with 15 bases between. The CDR3 runs to 14 residues.

This sequence joins TRBV28 and TRBJ2-7; 7 bases are shared with TRBD2. This CDR3 is built from 17 residues. The germline CDR1 and CDR2 sequences are MDHEN and SYDVKM. J lost 3 bases, V lost 2 bases, and 13 bases had no gene match. The CDR3 reads CASSLPSKGGDLYEQYF. In DNA, the CDR3 is TGTGCCAGCAGTTTACCCTCGAAGGGAGGGGATCTCTACGAGCAGTACTTC.

This chain joins TRBV29-1 and TRBJ1-1; possible D gene TRBD1, 6 bases. Germline V lookup: CDR1 SQVTM, CDR2 ANQGSEA. The CDR3 length is 13 residues. V lost 7 bases and J 1 base, leaving 13 bases between the germline ends. The CDR3 loop reads CSARGAENTEAFF. CDR3 DNA sequence: TGCAGCGCTCGGGGGGCAGAGAACACTGAAGCTTTCTTT.

The V gene is TRBV7-8, the J gene TRBJ1-5; TRBD1 is a possible D gene (5 bases). The CDR3 extends over 15 amino acids. V was clipped by 3 bases and J by 6 bases, with 15 bases between them. The germline V gene encodes CDR1 SGHVS and CDR2 FQNEAQ. The CDR3 is CASSFQQAEGQPQHF. The CDR3 DNA sequence: TGTGCCAGCAGCTTCCAACAGGCGGAGGGTCAGCCCCAGCATTTT.

This chain links TRBV30 with TRBJ2-7, with 16 bases that match TRBD2. The CDR3 runs 16 residues. Germline assignment: CDR1 GTSNPN and CDR2 SVGIG (reference sequence). J was trimmed by 4 bases and V by 5 bases; bases with no gene match: 8. In DNA form, the CDR3 reads TGTGCCTGGTCCCTCCCGGGACTAGCGGGGGGGTACGAGCAGTACTTC. Its translation is CAWSLPGLAGGYEQYF.

V is TRBV14 and J is TRBJ2-7; 10 bases line up with TRBD1. Per germline, CDR1 SGHDN and CDR2 FVKESK. V lost 1 base and J lost 6; bases outside the gene matches: 6. The CDR3 is made up of 15 amino acids. CDR3 amino acids: CASSQVDRGLAEQYF. DNA of the CDR3: TGTGCCAGCAGCCAAGTAGACAGGGGGCTGGCCGAGCAGTACTTC.

This chain connects TRBV5-1 to TRBJ1-4, with 7 bases aligning to TRBD1. Trimming cost V 5 bases and J 0 bases; bases outside gene matches: 4. The CDR3 consists of 15 residues. Germline values: CDR1 SGHRS, CDR2 YFSETQ. The CDR3: CASRTGQATNEKLFF. Written as DNA, the CDR3 is TGCGCCAGCAGAACCGGACAGGCAACTAATGAAAAACTGTTTTTT. Combining the CDR3 with reference TRBV5-1 and TRBJ1-4 gives the whole variable domain KAGVTQTPRYLIKTRGQQVTLSCSPISGHRSVSWYQQTPGQGLQFLFEYFSETQRNKGNFPGRFSGRQFSNSRSEMNVSTLELGDSALYLCASRTGQATNEKLFFGSGTQLSVL.

The CDR3 sequence: CAISELASGETQYF. The CDR3 DNA is TGTGCCATCAGTGAGTTGGCTAGCGGGGAGACCCAGTACTTC. The V gene is TRBV10-3, the J gene TRBJ2-5; TRBD2 matches at 8 bases. The CDR3 extends over 14 amino acids. V was pared by 1 base and J by 5 bases, with 3 bases of the junction left unmatched. Germline V gene data show CDR1 as ENHRY and CDR2 as SYGVKD.